Listed below are T cell receptor beta chains from one sample, sequenced in a study of graft-versus-host responses after intestinal transplantation. The assay was immunoSEQ multiplex PCR, and TCRdb's table has in-frame clones only and misses some. Of approximately 54,000 clones in the sample, about 90% were seen once. The specimen was PBMCs, collected 650 to 690 days after intestinal transplant. These receptor sequences come from a human patient who received an intestinal transplant, so some T cells may come from the graft donor. Both conserved end residues are trimmed from each CDR3. The order of the fields is CDR3 protein, V gene, clone size. Clone sizes are given selectively: once, few, many, or a class where the clone is expanded.

CDR3aa: ASSFVGRETQY
v_gene: TRBV5-6
abundance: -

CDR3aa: ASSLARSRGPKETQY
v_gene: TRBV5-1
abundance: -

CDR3aa: ASLSGANTEAF
v_gene: TRBV2
abundance: -

CDR3aa: ASSYTDRGVGYT
v_gene: TRBV6-5
abundance: -

CDR3aa: ASSSSQVNTEAF
v_gene: TRBV7-8
abundance: -

CDR3aa: ASSTTRVNTEAF
v_gene: TRBV10-2
abundance: -

CDR3aa: ASSDGTGVSPLH
v_gene: TRBV2
abundance: few

CDR3aa: ASSVGSFETQY
v_gene: TRBV9
abundance: -

CDR3aa: ASSLAPGQTYGYT
v_gene: TRBV5-4
abundance: -

CDR3aa: ASSLLSSLGMSSYNSPLH
v_gene: TRBV27
abundance: -

CDR3aa: ASSPIAGGHNEQF
v_gene: TRBV9
abundance: -

CDR3aa: ASSQGTEAF
v_gene: TRBV7-6
abundance: -

CDR3aa: ASSSWTDQETQY
v_gene: TRBV27
abundance: -

CDR3aa: ASSVTDSSTEAF
v_gene: TRBV6-1
abundance: few

CDR3aa: ASSRLAGVTDTQY
v_gene: TRBV28
abundance: few

CDR3aa: ASRQGADTEAF
v_gene: TRBV5-1
abundance: -

CDR3aa: ASSLKGTGGPDRLEQY
v_gene: TRBV11-3
abundance: -

CDR3aa: ASSAGQIPYEQY
v_gene: TRBV10-1
abundance: -

CDR3aa: ASSQLGQVNTEAF
v_gene: TRBV5-4
abundance: -

CDR3aa: ASSGGGLSTYNEQF
v_gene: TRBV19
abundance: -

CDR3aa: ASSLVGVLENTIY
v_gene: TRBV11-2
abundance: -

CDR3aa: SVQSRTGTDTQY
v_gene: TRBV29-1
abundance: -

CDR3aa: ASSEFRDIFNYGYT
v_gene: TRBV28
abundance: -

CDR3aa: AIRSDRGRSNEQF
v_gene: TRBV10-3
abundance: -

CDR3aa: ASSSTGTGVLKQY
v_gene: TRBV5-4
abundance: -

CDR3aa: ASSILPPGQLPLH
v_gene: TRBV19
abundance: -

CDR3aa: ASRPAGGGYT
v_gene: TRBV6-5
abundance: -

CDR3aa: ASSAGQFYEQY
v_gene: TRBV27
abundance: -

CDR3aa: ASSARGNQPQH
v_gene: TRBV2
abundance: -

CDR3aa: ASSQGGTQY
v_gene: TRBV14
abundance: -

CDR3aa: ASSLRPGHNNSPLH
v_gene: TRBV7-2
abundance: -

CDR3aa: ASSALAGGRSEQF
v_gene: TRBV11-2
abundance: -

CDR3aa: ASSQGGGGEETQY
v_gene: TRBV5-4
abundance: -

CDR3aa: ASSLAPRGSGGAGELF
v_gene: TRBV7-9
abundance: -

CDR3aa: ASRPGGTSTDTQY
v_gene: TRBV5-1
abundance: -

CDR3aa: ATSRDRKGTEAF
v_gene: TRBV15
abundance: -

CDR3aa: ASSTGTWNTEAF
v_gene: TRBV6-1
abundance: -

CDR3aa: ASSMPGQGSYEQY
v_gene: TRBV19
abundance: once

CDR3aa: ASSPTAGSLYEQY
v_gene: TRBV11-2
abundance: once

CDR3aa: ASSSSPFDREETQY
v_gene: TRBV11-2
abundance: -

CDR3aa: AWSHIAGNLGEQY
v_gene: TRBV30
abundance: -

CDR3aa: ASSYSTASSYEQY
v_gene: TRBV6-5
abundance: once

CDR3aa: ASSDKARQLF
v_gene: TRBV6-6
abundance: -

CDR3aa: ASSLGLSGTTEAF
v_gene: TRBV11-2
abundance: -

CDR3aa: ASSQRGRRETQY
v_gene: TRBV7-9
abundance: -

CDR3aa: ASSAGTVRNSPLH
v_gene: TRBV9
abundance: -

CDR3aa: ATQTDPQETQY
v_gene: TRBV21-1
abundance: -